The rows below give T cell receptor beta chains drawn from one sample of a study of blood T cell repertoires in COVID-19. This table comes from immunoSEQ multiplex PCR, and its TCRdb copy is limited to in-frame clones, with some not included. This sample has about 220,000 clones, with roughly 89% found just once. Sample: PBMCs or T cells enriched from blood (not recorded which). Receptors originate from a man aged 30-40 years who had been exposed to COVID-19. The CDR3 runs from the conserved cysteine through the conserved F or W. The D gene is left open where the match is weak. Some rows mark clone size as missing; the rest say once, few, many or name a class of expanded clone.

CDR3 DNA,CDR3 protein,J gene,CDR3 length,V gene,clone size,D gene
TGTGCCAGCAGCTTCGGGGGGGCTAGGGAGACCCAGTACTTC,CASSFGGARETQYF,TRBJ2-5,14,TRBV11-3,-,TRBD2
TGTGCCAGCAGCGTAGCCCCTAGCTCCTACAATGAGCAGTTCTTC,CASSVAPSSYNEQFF,TRBJ2-1,15,TRBV27,-,-
TGTGCCAGCTCTTCAGCGGGGCGCACCGGGGAGCTGTTTTTT,CASSSAGRTGELFF,TRBJ2-2,14,TRBV18,-,TRBD2
TGTGCCAGCAGCTCCTTCGCACTCACTAGCGGGGGGGCCCGGGGAGATACGCAGTATTTT,CASSSFALTSGGARGDTQYF,TRBJ2-3,20,TRBV5-4,-,TRBD2
TGTGCCAGCAGCCAAGCAGACAGCCGGAACACCATATATTTT,CASSQADSRNTIYF,TRBJ1-3,14,TRBV3-1/TRBV3-2,-,-
TGTGCCAGCAGCCAAGCTTGGACAGGGGGCCTATATCCTGGAAACACCATATATTTT,CASSQAWTGGLYPGNTIYF,TRBJ1-3,19,TRBV3-1/TRBV3-2,-,TRBD1
TGTGCCAGCTCACCGCGGACAGAGAACACTGAAGCTTTCTTT,CASSPRTENTEAFF,TRBJ1-1,14,TRBV18,-,-
TGCGCCAGCAGCCCGAGGGGAGGGGAGACCCAGTACTTC,CASSPRGGETQYF,TRBJ2-5,13,TRBV5-1,-,TRBD2
TGTGCCAGCAGCTTCCGAACTGCGGAGACCCAGTACTTC,CASSFRTAETQYF,TRBJ2-5,13,TRBV3-1/TRBV3-2,-,-
TGTGCCAGTGGAGATCTGGACAGGTCAAATTGGGAGACCCAGTACTTC,CASGDLDRSNWETQYF,TRBJ2-5,16,TRBV7-6,-,TRBD1
TGTGCCAGCAGCGTAGGAGATCAAGAGACCCAGTACTTC,CASSVGDQETQYF,TRBJ2-5,13,TRBV9,-,-
TGTGCCACCAGCACAAACCAGGGGGATGAAGCTTTCTTT,CATSTNQGDEAFF,TRBJ1-1,13,TRBV15,-,TRBD1
TGCAGCGCCAGGGACGGGGGGCGAGGTGAGCAGTTCTTC,CSARDGGRGEQFF,TRBJ2-1,13,TRBV29-1,-,-
TGTGCCAGCAGCCGAGCGGGACATACCATTGACTATGGCTACACCTTC,CASSRAGHTIDYGYTF,TRBJ1-2,16,TRBV7-9,-,-
TGTGCCAGCATGCAGGACAGGGTCACCTACGAGCAGTACTTC,CASMQDRVTYEQYF,TRBJ2-7,14,TRBV28,-,TRBD1
TGTGCCAGCAGTACCCTGGCGGACACTGAAGCTTTCTTT,CASSTLADTEAFF,TRBJ1-1,13,TRBV6-5,-,-
TGTGCCAGCAGCTTCGGCACTGAAGCTTTCTTT,CASSFGTEAFF,TRBJ1-1,11,TRBV5-4,-,-
TGTGCCAGCAGTTCCTTAATCCAGGACAGGCACTACGAGCAGTACTTC,CASSSLIQDRHYEQYF,TRBJ2-7,16,TRBV6-5,-,TRBD1
TGTGCCAGCAGCCAAGGGCCACTAGCGGCTTCGGATACGCAGTATTTT,CASSQGPLAASDTQYF,TRBJ2-3,16,TRBV3-1/TRBV3-2,-,TRBD2
TGTGCCAGCAGTCGCCCCAACACCCACGAGCAGTACTTC,CASSRPNTHEQYF,TRBJ2-7,13,TRBV6-5,-,-
TGCGCCAGCAGCCCCCGGGACAGCTCCTACAATGAGCAGTTCTTC,CASSPRDSSYNEQFF,TRBJ2-1,15,TRBV5-1,once,TRBD1
TGCGCCAGCAGCCAAGATCATGGAGCTAACTATGGCTACACCTTC,CASSQDHGANYGYTF,TRBJ1-2,15,TRBV4-1,-,-